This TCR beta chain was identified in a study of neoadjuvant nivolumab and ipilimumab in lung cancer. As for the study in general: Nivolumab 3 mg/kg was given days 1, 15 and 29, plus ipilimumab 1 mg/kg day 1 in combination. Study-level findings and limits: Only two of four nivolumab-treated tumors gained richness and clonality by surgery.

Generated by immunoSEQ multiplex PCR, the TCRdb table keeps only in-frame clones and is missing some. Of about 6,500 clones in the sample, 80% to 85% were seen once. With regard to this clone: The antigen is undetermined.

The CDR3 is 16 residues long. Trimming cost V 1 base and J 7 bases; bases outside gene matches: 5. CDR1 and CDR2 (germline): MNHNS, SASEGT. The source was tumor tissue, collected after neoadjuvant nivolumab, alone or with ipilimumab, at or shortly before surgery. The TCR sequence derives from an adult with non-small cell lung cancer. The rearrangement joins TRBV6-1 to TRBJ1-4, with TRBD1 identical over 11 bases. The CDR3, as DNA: TGTGCCAGCAGTGAAGTTAGGACAGGGGGCTTTGAAAAACTGTTTTTT. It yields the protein CASSEVRTGGFEKLFF.